Each of the 19 T cell receptor beta chains below was sequenced from the same sample in a study of cytomegalovirus exposure and HLA in healthy donors. The PCR was carried out with 60 Vbeta primers and 13 Jbeta primers. This table comes from immunoSEQ multiplex PCR, and its TCRdb copy is limited to in-frame clones, with some not included. This table holds 150,000 or so clones, almost 80% found once. Sequenced input: PBMCs. The receptors shown here come from a man between 18 and 29 years old in good health and CMV-seropositive.

This sequence joins TRBV9 and TRBJ1-2; TRBD1 agrees at 7 bases. Germline trimming cut 0 bases from V and 8 bases from J; bases unmatched to any gene: 4. The CDR3 has 13 residues. From germline, CDR1 is SGDLS and CDR2 YYNGEE. CDR3 DNA: TGTGCCAGCAGCGTAGAAAAGACAGGGGGCTACACCTTC. Translating gives CASSVEKTGGYTF.

This clone was counted between two and nine times. This rearrangement joins TRBV7-8 to TRBJ2-1; the D gene is possibly TRBD2 (7 bases). The CDR3 length is 14 residues. Trimming cost V 3 bases and J 8 bases, with 14 bases left between them. Germline V lookup: CDR1 SGHVS, CDR2 FQNEAQ. The CDR3 nucleotides read TGTGCCAGCAGCTTTGGGGGGGCTGACGATGAGCAGTTCTTC. Translating gives CASSFGGADDEQFF.

The chain couples TRBV7-8 to TRBJ1-5, with unresolved D. The CDR3 is 16 amino acids. V lost 2 bases to trimming and J lost 0 bases, with 11 bases between them. CDR1 and CDR2 from the germline V gene are SGHVS and FQNEAQ. The CDR3 coding sequence is TGTGCCAGCAGCTTATGGGAGGCTTATAGCAATCAGCCCCAGCATTTT. As protein: CASSLWEAYSNQPQHF.

The gene calls are TRBV28 and TRBJ1-5, with D maybe TRBD1 (6 bases). The germline V gene has CDR1 MDHEN and CDR2 SYDVKM. Trimming removed 4 bases at V and 0 bases at J, with 16 bases between. CDR3 length equals 17 residues. CDR3 DNA: TGTGCCAGCAGTTCCACAGGGTCGACTTATAGCAATCAGCCCCAGCATTTT. It specifies CASSSTGSTYSNQPQHF.

This clone came up once. The J gene is TRBJ2-5, the V gene TRBV2; 7 bases fit TRBD1. J gave up 5 bases and V 2 bases, and 5 bases lay outside the gene matches. Germline V gives CDR1 SNHLY, CDR2 FYNNEI. The CDR3 runs to 14 residues. The CDR3 here is CASSEPGGRETQYF. CDR3 nucleotides: TGTGCCAGCAGTGAACCAGGGGGTAGGGAGACCCAGTACTTC.

V usage is TRBV7-9 and J usage is TRBJ2-7; weak D call: TRBD1 (6 bases). Trimming left V 4 bases short and J 1 base short, with 17 bases between. The CDR3 is 16 residues long. Germline V gives CDR1 SEHNR, CDR2 FQNEAQ (reference sequence). For the CDR3, the DNA is TGTGCCAGCAGCTCGTACCGTGGGGACACTTCCTACGAGCAGTACTTC. Amino acids: CASSSYRGDTSYEQYF.

The sample holds a few counts of this clone. V and J are TRBV15 and TRBJ2-3, with a possible D match to TRBD1 (5 bases). The CDR3 length is 15 residues. V lost 0 bases, J lost 0 bases, and 7 bases lay in between. Germline V CDR1 and CDR2: LNHNV, YYDKDF (reference sequence). CDR3 in amino acids: CATSREDSSTDTQYF. The CDR3 coding sequence is TGTGCCACCAGCAGAGAAGACAGTAGCACAGATACGCAGTATTTT.

The rearrangement joins TRBV5-4 to TRBJ2-5, with a possible D match to TRBD2 (7 bases). The CDR3 loop spans 17 amino acids. Trimming removed 4 bases from V and 5 bases from J, with 24 bases in between. Germline assignment: CDR1 SGHNT and CDR2 YYREEE (reference sequence). The chain's CDR3 is CASSQAVLVGGRETQYF. In DNA form, the CDR3 reads TGTGCCAGCAGCCAAGCGGTCCTGGTGGGGGGGCGGGAGACCCAGTACTTC.

The genes are TRBV5-4 and TRBJ2-3, with D perhaps matching TRBD2 (5 bases). Trimming left V 4 bases short and J 3 bases short, with 15 bases between. Per the germline V gene, CDR1 is SGHNT and CDR2 is YYREEE (reference sequence). This CDR3 has 15 amino acids. The DNA for the CDR3 is TGTGCCAGCAGCCGTCCCCGCGGGTCGACAGATACGCAGTATTTT. It codes for CASSRPRGSTDTQYF.

This rearrangement joins TRBV28 to TRBJ1-1, with TRBD1 matching over 7 bases. CDR1 is MDHEN and CDR2 is SYDVKM in the germline V gene. Unmatched junction bases numbered 9, after V lost 7 bases and J lost 4 bases. The CDR3 is 14 amino acids. CDR3 amino acids: CASTRQGRATEAFF. The CDR3 coding sequence is TGTGCCAGCACCAGACAGGGTCGGGCCACTGAAGCTTTCTTT.

The V and J genes are TRBV5-1 and TRBJ2-1; D ambiguous. This CDR3 spans 16 amino acids. Germline loops: CDR1 SGHRS, CDR2 YFSETQ. Trimming took 0 bases from V and 5 from J, leaving 15 bases between them. CDR3 nucleotides: TGCGCCAGCAGCTTGGAATGGGCCCTCTACCACAATGAGCAGTTCTTC. It is translated as CASSLEWALYHNEQFF.

This rearrangement joins TRBV28 to TRBJ2-4, with no clear D. Trimming pared 4 bases from V and 0 bases from J, leaving 16 bases between. Germline V lookup: CDR1 MDHEN, CDR2 SYDVKM. The CDR3 extends over 17 amino acids. CDR3 region: CASSSRPLYLAKNIQYF. The CDR3 nucleotides read TGTGCCAGCAGTTCCCGTCCCCTCTACTTAGCCAAAAACATTCAGTACTTC.

The V call is TRBV15, the J call TRBJ1-5; D is perhaps TRBD1 (5 bases). The CDR3 sequence is 15 residues long. Germline lookup yields CDR1 LNHNV and CDR2 YYDKDF (reference sequence). V was trimmed by 1 base and J by 2 bases, leaving 9 bases between them. CDR3 in amino acids: CATSRVGEGNQPQHF. The CDR3 DNA reads TGTGCCACCAGCAGAGTAGGGGAGGGCAATCAGCCCCAGCATTTT.

This clone has a handful of counts. The rearrangement joins TRBV30 to TRBJ2-5, with a weak D call TRBD1 (6 bases). Trimming took off 4 bases at V and 4 bases at J, with 16 bases between the two ends. Germline CDR1 GTSNPN, CDR2 SVGIG (reference sequence). The length of the CDR3 is 14 residues. This CDR3 is CAWTRSGGPETQYF. The CDR3 DNA is TGTGCCTGGACCCGTTCTGGGGGCCCAGAGACCCAGTACTTC.

The chain couples TRBV10-3 to TRBJ2-3; no clear D. Trimming pared 10 bases from V and 0 bases from J, leaving 11 bases between. The length of the CDR3 is 13 residues. The germline gives CDR1 ENHRY, CDR2 SYGVKD. The CDR3 sequence: CATTPYSTDTQYF. The CDR3 DNA reads TGTGCCACGACACCTTATAGCACAGATACGCAGTATTTT.

The chain links TRBV28 to TRBJ1-2; D gene unclear. CDR3 length: 12 amino acids. CDR1 and CDR2 from the germline V gene are MDHEN and SYDVKM. V was shortened by 6 bases and J by 6 bases, with 11 bases between the two germline ends. The CDR3 nucleotides are TGTGCCAGCAGACCCGACACGAATGGCTACACCTTC. Amino acids: CASRPDTNGYTF.

The chain links TRBV5-6 to TRBJ2-5; D possibly corresponds to TRBD1 (5 bases). The J call is in doubt because the DNA end fits TRBJ2-7 better. This CDR3 region has 13 residues. Germline assignment: CDR1 SGHDT and CDR2 YYEEEE. The CDR3 region has the DNA TGTGCCAGCAGCTTTGCAGGGCACTACGAGCAGTACTTC. This encodes CASSFAGHYEQYF.

This clone was counted between two and nine times. V usage is TRBV4-2 and J usage is TRBJ2-6, with 8 nucleotides matching TRBD2. V dropped 4 bases and J dropped 0; count of bases not matched to a gene: 2. The CDR3 runs to 16 residues. The germline CDR1 and CDR2 sequences are LGHNA and YNFKEQ. CDR3 bases: TGTGCCAGCAGCCCACGGGGGGGCTCTGGGGCCAACGTCCTGACTTTC. Its translation is CASSPRGGSGANVLTF.

The chain employs TRBV10-3 and TRBJ1-5; TRBD1 agrees at 7 bases. From germline, CDR1 is ENHRY and CDR2 SYGVKD. The CDR3 length is 13 residues. J was trimmed by 7 bases and V by 2 bases; bases with no gene match: 2. The CDR3 here is CAISETGEQPQHF. CDR3 DNA: TGTGCCATCAGTGAGACAGGGGAGCAGCCCCAGCATTTT.